This T cell receptor (beta chain) was sequenced during a study of blood T cell repertoires in COVID-19 (TCRdb year 2020). Background for the entire study: Collaborator samples came from the United States, Italy and Spain and covered acute and convalescent phases of COVID-19. The sample metadata nearly always contained a de-identified subject ID, COVID-19 status, age in years and sex. The dataset comprised deeply sampled blood TCRbeta repertoires from subjects exposed to, actively infected with, or recovered from COVID-19. A freely available public database, intended as a resource for researchers studying the immune response to SARS-CoV-2, is where the repertoires were released. The prospective study material was composed of cDNA or gDNA derived from T cells, B-cell-depleted T cells, or PBMCs. The samples were drawn from two sources: the first 160 participants of the ongoing ImmuneRACE study, and 950 to 1,500 subjects contributed by 6 global collaborators. Where HLA class I and class II types were available, the types were taken from metadata supplied by the sample provider, not from assay-based typing. Beyond this particular receptor, the publication reports: The quantity of clinical and demographic metadata differed by source and by participant and was supplied without curation.

Whole blood was collected in K2EDTA tubes by collaborating institutions according to the institutions' own protocols. For TCRbeta analysis, collaborators shipped samples in one of three forms: frozen whole blood, isolated PBMCs, or DNA extracted from either of those sample types. Worth noting for this clone: Its antigen remains undetermined. No much larger clone exists at a distance of one base, and base qualities are not known.

Its CDR3 holds 16 amino acids, cysteine through phenylalanine. The entry retains the CDR3 DNA only, 48 bases that are in frame from base 1. CDR1 and CDR2 (KGHDR, SFDVKD) derive from the germline V gene. Relative to germline, V is missing 2 bases and J is missing 2 bases, with 5 bases of the junction outside any gene match. TCRbeta CDR3 regions were amplified from genomic DNA by means of the immunoSEQ Assay, a bias-controlled multiplex PCR. The authors' pipeline ran thus. The number of nucleated cells in each sample was estimated by amplification of reference gene primers within the assay. To quantify the absolute abundance of each unique TCRbeta CDR3 rearrangement, sequence reads were collapsed and filtered. For each sample, productive Simpson clonality was calculated by taking the square root of Simpson's diversity index across productive rearrangements. As stored in TCRdb, this immuneACCESS dataset retains in-frame rearrangements with V and J assigned. A fraction of the clones does not appear; measured against another copy, unresolved V genes explain less than half of the discrepancy, and the remainder lacks a known reason. V, J and clone size are those of that table, while D and trimming were read from the DNA. The sample includes under 25,000 clones, with roughly 85% observed a single time. The top ten constitute about 20% of the sample.

The sequencing input was peripheral blood. The chain links TRBV24-1 with TRBJ2-7, with 10 middle bases fitting TRBD2. The clonotype comes from a man between 65 and 80 years old in a cohort sampled during active COVID-19. The CDR3 here reads CATSDSRLAGPYEQYF. The sequence in DNA is TGTGCCACCAGTGATTCGCGACTAGCGGGCCCCTACGAGCAGTACTTC.